These 32 T cell receptor beta chains came from one sample sequenced in a study of T cell repertoires in cytomegalovirus infection. Antigens of these TCRs are unknown. TCRdb re-called the reads with MiXCR, one entry per CDR3 protein. The sample includes some 130,000 distinct CDR3 sequences, about 32% of them seen just once. This sample comprised CD8+ T cells from cultured PBMCs, obtained from culture after CMV antigen stimulation. The receptors derive from a human donor in good health (CMV status not recorded). Some clones in this sample may be carry-over from other donors' samples.

The gene calls are TRBV27 and TRBJ2-1; 9 bases line up with TRBD1. Germline lookup yields CDR1 MNHEY and CDR2 SMNVEV (reference sequence). This CDR3 comprises 17 residues. With V trimmed by 3 bases and J by 7 bases, 13 bases remained unmatched. CDR3 region: CASSLPPPGQGYNEQFF. CDR3 sequence (DNA): TGTGCCAGCAGTTTGCCCCCGCCGGGACAGGGCTATAATGAGCAGTTCTTC.

The V gene is TRBV7-6, the J gene TRBJ2-7; 8 nucleotides align to TRBD1. The J segment lost 5 bases and the V segment lost 2 bases, leaving 8 bases of the junction unmatched. This CDR3 has 15 amino acids. Germline CDR1 SGHVS, CDR2 FNYEAQ. CDR3 sequence reads: CASSLPWTGLDEQYF. CDR3 DNA sequence: TGTGCCAGCAGCTTACCCTGGACAGGGTTGGACGAGCAGTACTTC.

The chain carries TRBV2 and TRBJ2-3; D unclear. V was cut by 7 bases and J by 7 bases, with 6 bases left in between. Germline values: CDR1 SNHLY, CDR2 FYNNEI. The CDR3 has 10 residues. The CDR3 DNA is TGTGCCAGCATTGGGAATACGCAGTATTTT. Its translation is CASIGNTQYF.

This clonotype was counted many times. The chain couples TRBV27 to TRBJ1-5; 8 bases map to TRBD1. The CDR3 sequence is 16 residues long. V lost 4 bases to trimming and J lost 3 bases; unmatched junction nucleotides: 8. Germline loops: CDR1 MNHEY, CDR2 SMNVEV (reference sequence). The CDR3 coding sequence is TGTGCCAGCAGTTCATCCGGGACAGGCTACAATCAGCCCCAGCATTTT. Amino acid sequence: CASSSSGTGYNQPQHF.

The CDR3 loop reads CASSIRDGPNYGYTF. The CDR3 DNA reads as TGTGCCAGCAGCATACGGGACGGACCTAACTATGGCTACACCTTC. V gene TRBV5-5 combines with J gene TRBJ1-2; D perhaps matches TRBD1 (5 bases). Germline-derived CDR1 and CDR2 are SGHKS and YYEKEE (reference sequence). The CDR3 spans 15 residues. V was trimmed by 4 bases and J by 0 bases, leaving 13 bases between them.

This clonotype was recorded at least ten times. This rearrangement joins TRBV5-1 to TRBJ2-2; the D gene is possibly TRBD2 (6 bases). Trimming took off 2 bases at V and 8 bases at J, with 16 bases between the two ends. CDR1 is SGHRS, CDR2 YFSETQ, per germline. The CDR3 consists of 15 residues. The CDR3 bases are TGCGCCAGCAGCTTTCTGGGGGACTGGGAAGGGGAGCTGTTTTTT. It yields the protein CASSFLGDWEGELFF.

This clonotype was recorded many times. This chain links TRBV7-6 with TRBJ2-2; possibly TRBD1 or TRBD2 for D (6 bases each). V lost 5 bases and J lost 1, with 14 bases in between. Germline V gene sequence: CDR1 SGHVS, CDR2 FNYEAQ. The CDR3 runs 16 residues. CDR3 protein: CASSQVGGQNTGELFF. DNA for the CDR3: TGTGCCAGCAGCCAGGTCGGGGGACAGAACACCGGGGAGCTGTTTTTT.

The chain couples TRBV9 to TRBJ1-3; D is uncertain. Per germline, CDR1 SGDLS and CDR2 YYNGEE. V lost 0 bases, J lost 3 bases, and 7 bases lay in between. The CDR3 totals 14 residues. The CDR3 sequence: CASSVELFGNTIYF. The DNA of the CDR3 is TGTGCCAGCAGCGTAGAACTGTTTGGAAACACCATATATTTT.

The chain combines TRBV5-5 with TRBJ2-1; D remains ambiguous. CDR1 and CDR2 from the germline V gene are SGHKS and YYEKEE (reference sequence). The CDR3 runs 15 residues. The germline V and J ends were trimmed by 2 bases and 0 bases, with 9 bases remaining between them. This CDR3 is CASSLDESSYNEQFF. CDR3 in DNA: TGTGCCAGCAGCTTAGATGAAAGCTCCTACAATGAGCAGTTCTTC.

The chain combines TRBV2 with TRBJ2-7; 7 bases fit TRBD2. Germline CDR1 SNHLY, CDR2 FYNNEI. This CDR3 is built from 15 residues. J lost 2 bases, V lost 0 bases, and 4 bases had no gene match. The DNA of the CDR3 is TGTGCCAGCAGTGAAGCTGGGGGGACTACCTACGAGCAGTACTTC. Translation: CASSEAGGTTYEQYF.

This clonotype was observed a handful of times. The chain joins TRBV4-1 to TRBJ2-3, with TRBD2 matching over 7 bases. This CDR3 contains 15 residues. Looked up from germline, CDR1 is MGHRA and CDR2 is YSYEKL. The V and J ends lost 3 bases and 1 base, in that order; junction bases with no gene match: 4. The CDR3 nucleotides are TGCGCCAGCAGCCAGGGGGACTACCGCACAGATACGCAGTATTTT. Its translation: CASSQGDYRTDTQYF.

The sample holds many counts of this clonotype. The J gene is TRBJ1-1, the V gene TRBV19; perhaps TRBD1 as D (5 bases). Trimming shortened V by 9 bases and J by 2 bases, and 13 bases separated the two germline ends. The CDR3 has 13 residues. CDR1 and CDR2 from the germline V gene are LNHDA and SQIVND (reference sequence). The chain's CDR3 is CASSIGENTEAFF. Here the CDR3 DNA reads TGTGCCAGCTCAATAGGGGAAAACACTGAAGCTTTCTTT.

This clonotype was recorded a few times. A read error may produce the germline difference seen at one junction end. The chain joins TRBV4-1 to TRBJ2-7; a weak D match, TRBD1 (6 bases). This CDR3 contains 14 residues. Germline V gene sequence: CDR1 MGHRA, CDR2 YSYEKL. CDR3 residues: CASSQEYRDYEQYF. DNA for the CDR3: TGTGCCAGCAGCCAAGAATACAGGGACTACGAGCAGTACTTC.

There are a few counts of this clonotype. This chain connects TRBV7-8 to TRBJ2-7, with D unclear. Germline loops: CDR1 SGHVS, CDR2 FQNEAQ. Deletions cut 5 bases from V and 3 bases from J, with 8 bases between. The CDR3 consists of 12 residues. CDR3 sequence reads: CASSTSVYEQYF. The CDR3 bases are TGTGCCAGCAGCACTTCGGTCTACGAGCAGTACTTC.

The chain uses TRBV4-1 and TRBJ1-1; the match to TRBD1 covers 10 bases. The germline V gene has CDR1 MGHRA and CDR2 YSYEKL. The CDR3 is made up of 15 amino acids. The V gene end was trimmed by 1 base and the J gene end by 5 bases; junction bases not matched to a gene: 4. CDR3 residues: CASSQGGQGNTEAFF. The CDR3 bases are TGCGCCAGCAGCCAAGGGGGACAGGGGAATACTGAAGCTTTCTTT.

The CDR3, as DNA: TGTGCCAGCAGTTTCGTGCAGGGGAACACTGAAGCTTTCTTT. Its translation is CASSFVQGNTEAFF. V and J are TRBV28 and TRBJ1-1; TRBD1 is a possible D gene (5 bases). CDR3 length equals 14 residues. The germline V gene has CDR1 MDHEN and CDR2 SYDVKM. V was trimmed by 3 bases and J by 1 base, leaving 9 bases between them. The full variable domain, rest sourced from reference TRBV28 and TRBJ1-1, is DVKVTQSSRYLVKRTGEKVFLECVQDMDHENMFWYRQDPGLGLRLIYFSYDVKMKEKGDIPEGYSVSREKKERFSLILESASTNQTSMYLCASSFVQGNTEAFFGQGTRLTVV.

The genes are TRBV4-1 and TRBJ2-7, with a tentative D call TRBD2 (6 bases). The ends were cut back, 3 bases at V and 1 base at J, with 7 bases in the middle. Germline V gives CDR1 MGHRA, CDR2 YSYEKL. The CDR3 spans 13 residues. In DNA form, the CDR3 reads TGCGCCAGCAGCCAGGGGACTTCCTACGAGCAGTACTTC. Its translation is CASSQGTSYEQYF.

This clonotype was seen many times. The J gene is TRBJ1-2, the V gene TRBV7-6, with TRBD1 as a possible D gene (5 bases). The V end was cut by 5 bases, the J end by 7 bases, with 11 bases between. CDR3 length: 12 amino acids. Looked up from germline, CDR1 is SGHVS and CDR2 is FNYEAQ. CDR3 sequence: CASSLAGAGYTF. CDR3 DNA sequence: TGTGCCAGCAGCCTGGCCGGGGCTGGCTACACCTTC.

This clonotype was recorded a few times. The rearrangement joins TRBV12-3 or TRBV12-4 to TRBJ1-5; possibly TRBD1 for D (6 bases). V lost 3 bases and J lost 7, with 13 bases in between. The CDR3 spans 14 residues. The CDR3 DNA reads as TGTGCCAGCAGTTTCGTGGGGGGGCGGCAGCCCCAGCATTTT. The encoded protein is CASSFVGGRQPQHF.

In DNA, the CDR3 is TGTGCCAGTAGTCCCTTAGCGGGGGCGGTCTACGAGCAGTACTTC. The encoded protein is CASSPLAGAVYEQYF. V is TRBV19 and J is TRBJ2-7, with 9 bases matching TRBD2. The CDR3 has 15 residues. The V gene's germline CDR1 is LNHDA and CDR2 SQIVND (reference sequence). V dropped 5 bases and J dropped 3; count of bases not matched to a gene: 8. The full variable domain, in which reference TRBV19 and TRBJ2-7 provide the parts outside the CDR3, is DGGITQSPKYLFRKEGQNVTLSCEQNLNHDAMYWYRQDPGQGLRLIYYSQIVNDFQKGDIAEGYSVSREKKESFPLTVTSAQKNPTAFYLCASSPLAGAVYEQYFGPGTRLTVT.

V and J are TRBV19 and TRBJ1-5; the D gene is possibly TRBD1 (6 bases). Trimming pared 1 base from V and 0 bases from J, leaving 10 bases between. The length of the CDR3 is 16 residues. The germline gives CDR1 LNHDA, CDR2 SQIVND (reference sequence). The CDR3 is CASSIVTGYSNQPQHF. The CDR3 nucleotides are TGTGCCAGTAGTATAGTTACAGGGTATAGCAATCAGCCCCAGCATTTT.

The V and J genes are TRBV27 and TRBJ2-3; perhaps D is TRBD1 or TRBD2 (6 bases each). V lost 6 bases and J lost 7, with 17 bases in between. Germline CDR1 is MNHEY and CDR2 is SMNVEV (reference sequence). The CDR3 loop spans 14 amino acids. The CDR3, as DNA: TGTGCCAGCAGATACCGAGACGGGGGCTATACGCAGTATTTT. Its protein is CASRYRDGGYTQYF.

The chain carries TRBV11-2 and TRBJ2-1; maybe TRBD2 (5 bases). There are 16 residues in the CDR3. V lost 4 bases and J lost 0, with 13 bases in between. The V gene's germline CDR1 is SGHAT and CDR2 FQNNGV. The CDR3 protein is CASSSPGGPSYNEQFF. In nucleotides, the CDR3 is TGTGCCAGCAGCTCCCCAGGCGGGCCCTCCTACAATGAGCAGTTCTTC.

Only a few counts were recorded for this clonotype. The chain joins TRBV9 to TRBJ2-3, with 12 bases fitting TRBD2. Germline CDR1 reads SGDLS; CDR2 reads YYNGEE. The junction had 22 bases not matched to a gene; V was cut back by 4 bases and J by 4 bases. There are 21 residues in the CDR3. CDR3 in amino acids: CASSSGTGTSGHRYRADTQYF. Here the CDR3 DNA reads TGTGCCAGCAGCTCAGGAACCGGGACTAGCGGGCACCGCTATAGGGCAGATACGCAGTATTTT. Complete variable domain (other parts from reference TRBV9 and TRBJ2-3): DSGVTQTPKHLITATGQRVTLRCSPRSGDLSVYWYQQSLDQGLQFLIQYYNGEERAKGNILERFSAQQFPDLHSELNLSSLELGDSALYFCASSSGTGTSGHRYRADTQYFGPGTRLTVL.

This clonotype was counted only a few times. CDR3 loop: CASSEGLKSSYNSPLHF. As DNA, the CDR3 is TGTGCCAGCAGTGAAGGGCTCAAGAGCTCCTATAATTCACCCCTCCACTTT. This chain joins TRBV6-1 and TRBJ1-6, with D unresolved. The CDR3 sequence is 17 residues long. Deletions cut 1 base from V and 0 bases from J, with 10 bases between. Germline V lookup: CDR1 MNHNS, CDR2 SASEGT.

This rearrangement joins TRBV20-1 to TRBJ2-1, with TRBD2 identical over 7 bases. V shed 0 bases, J shed 0 bases, and the junction held 5 bases outside the gene matches. The CDR3 length is 16 residues. Germline V gene data show CDR1 as DFQATT and CDR2 as SNEGSKA (reference sequence). The CDR3 protein is CSARDPLAVSYNEQFF. DNA of the CDR3: TGCAGTGCTAGAGATCCCCTAGCGGTCTCCTACAATGAGCAGTTCTTC.

This clonotype was detected ten times or more. The chain is built from TRBV6-5 and TRBJ1-4, with 7 bases fitting TRBD1. This CDR3 contains 16 residues. V trimming: 0 bases; J trimming: 10 bases; junction bases outside the gene matches: 11. Germline CDR1 and CDR2: MNHEY and SVGAGI. CDR3 loop: CASSYSNVGGSGKLFF. The CDR3 region has the DNA TGTGCCAGCAGTTACTCGAACGTAGGGGGCAGCGGAAAACTGTTTTTT.

The chain combines TRBV2 with TRBJ2-1; 9 bases are shared with TRBD2. Per the germline V gene, CDR1 is SNHLY and CDR2 is FYNNEI. Losses at the gene ends were 6 bases for V and 8 bases for J; bases not matched to a gene: 14. The CDR3 extends over 16 amino acids. The CDR3 loop reads CASSDPSGASNDEQFF. CDR3 nucleotides: TGTGCCAGCAGCGACCCTAGCGGGGCGTCTAACGATGAGCAGTTCTTC.

This clonotype was seen more than once but under ten times. Here the CDR3 DNA reads TGTGCCAGCAGCTTAAGACAGGGGGACCAAGAGACCCAGTACTTC. This codes for CASSLRQGDQETQYF. The chain joins TRBV11-1 to TRBJ2-5, with 9 bases lining up with TRBD1. V gave up 2 bases and J gave up 0 bases; unmatched junction bases: 1. Germline V gene data show CDR1 as SGHAT and CDR2 as FQDESV (reference sequence). There are 15 residues in the CDR3.

The chain uses TRBV20-1 and TRBJ1-1, with D uncertain. The CDR3 sequence is 15 residues long. Per germline, CDR1 DFQATT and CDR2 SNEGSKA (reference sequence). V was shortened by 6 bases and J by 2 bases, with 19 bases between the two germline ends. The CDR3 bases are TGCAGTGCCCCGGGCTTTACTATCCTCAACACTGAAGCTTTCTTT. Translated: CSAPGFTILNTEAFF.

The table lists this clonotype with a few counts. The V and J genes are TRBV5-1 and TRBJ2-2; D is perhaps TRBD1 (6 bases). Germline CDR1 is SGHRS and CDR2 is YFSETQ. V shed 0 bases and J shed 6 bases, with 18 bases lying between them. This CDR3 contains 17 residues. CDR3 in DNA: TGCGCCAGCAGCTTGGAACAGGGAGCAATAGCGTCCGGGGAGCTGTTTTTT. It is translated as CASSLEQGAIASGELFF.

This chain uses TRBV11-2 with TRBJ2-7, with TRBD1 as a possible D gene (5 bases). The germline V gene encodes CDR1 SGHAT and CDR2 FQNNGV. Between the trimmed V and J ends, which lost 5 bases and 6 bases, there was a span of 20 bases. The CDR3 sequence is 15 residues long. The CDR3 region has the DNA TGTGCCAGCAGCCCTTCCGCCCAGGGTGAGGCCGAGCAGTACTTC. Residues: CASSPSAQGEAEQYF.